This T cell receptor (beta chain) emerged from a study of Tregs in tolerant kidney transplant recipients. Notes on the study in general: Nucleotide sequences could not be compared across some patients' samples due to primer changes.

As for this clone: Its antigen is as yet unknown.

Repertoires were generated with immunoSEQ multiplex PCR, while TCRdb's copy carries only in-frame clones and drops some. The profile covers around 70,000 clones, with 80% to 95% appearing a single time and about 10% taken by the ten largest. The receptor was derived from a human donor who received a combined kidney and bone marrow transplant. Sequenced here: CD8+ T cells from blood, sampled before the transplant.

CDR3 sequence (DNA): TGTGCCAGCAGCCGGGCCGGGACTAGCGGCAATGAGCAGTTCTTC. Protein sequence: CASSRAGTSGNEQFF. The chain links TRBV7-9 to TRBJ2-1, with TRBD2 matching 11 bases. With 5 bases clipped from V and 6 bases from J, the junction kept 6 bases outside the gene matches. Germline CDR1 and CDR2: SEHNR and FQNEAQ (reference sequence). This CDR3 spans 15 amino acids.